This entry describes one T cell receptor beta chain. This sample stems from a study of shared clonotypes between healthy human individuals. As for the study in general: CD4 naive cells filled three plates per donor, CD4 memory three, CD8 naive two and CD8 memory one.

Using immunoSEQ multiplex PCR, the repertoire was profiled, and TCRdb retains in-frame clones only, with some absent. In the table there are a few million clones, around 92% of which are singletons. Germline V gives CDR1 LGHNA, CDR2 YSLEER. The CDR3 runs 15 residues. J gave up 7 bases and V 4 bases, and 9 bases lay outside the gene matches. The TCR was taken from a man aged 18 to 35 in good health. Some clones in this sample may be carry-over from other donors' samples. The chain couples TRBV4-3 to TRBJ2-1; 8 nucleotides align to TRBD2. Sequenced input: naive CD4+ T cells from PBMCs. Subset in this sample: CD45RA+ positively selected. The CDR3 region has the DNA TGCGCCAGCAGCCCCCGATGGCGGGAGGCTAATGAGCAGTTCTTC. Amino acids: CASSPRWREANEQFF.